This T cell receptor beta chain was found in a study of T cells in Graves' hyperthyroidism and ophthalmopathy (dated by TCRdb to the late 2010s). In terms of the full investigation: Peripheral blood samples were taken at initial diagnosis, before any treatment was given. In addition, the study compared T-cell repertoires in thyroid tissue and in blood from six Graves' hyperthyroidism patients. The approximately 90 discovery patients were divided at random into training and test sets in a 7:3 ratio. The paper reports TCR Vbeta CDR3 sequencing of roughly 140 peripheral blood samples: 43 ophthalmopathy, under 80 hyperthyroidism and 17 progressor patients. After blood sampling, hyperthyroidism patients were treated with methimazole at a starting dose of 30 mg daily, and ophthalmopathy patients were treated with high-dose intravenous methylprednisolone. Whether ophthalmopathy could be predicted prospectively was tested in an independent validation cohort made up of some 20 hyperthyroidism patients plus 17 patients who later progressed to ophthalmopathy. To identify distinguishing TCR V-J signatures, a discovery cohort of roughly 100 patients was used, comprising some 45 with Graves' ophthalmopathy and around 60 with stable Graves' hyperthyroidism. Beyond this particular receptor, the publication reports: Sample size was not statistically predetermined, and investigators were not blinded to group allocation. Most expanded thyroid clonotypes (frequency above 0.001) were also detected in blood, suggesting blood repertoires may reflect thyroid immune responses. A 13 V-J signature model separated ophthalmopathy from stable hyperthyroidism, with roughly 88% sensitivity and 81% to 83% specificity in cross-validation and 80%/75% in testing. In validation, the model predicted progression to ophthalmopathy with about 71% sensitivity and roughly 75% specificity, a median of 6.5 months before onset.

Moderately to severely active disease, a Clinical Activity Score of at least 3, a NOSPECS grade of at least 4, and a duration under 3 months were present in ophthalmopathy patients. The study excluded patients with uncontrolled infections, other autoimmune diseases, pregnancy or lactation. Diagnoses relied on clinical symptoms, serum thyroxine and TRAb, thyroid ultrasound and orbital computed tomography. PBMCs were isolated from 10 ml of fresh peripheral blood by Ficoll-Paque density gradient centrifugation. Trizol reagent was used to extract total RNA, and RNA quality was then checked on an Agilent 2100 Bioanalyzer. From cysteine to phenylalanine, the CDR3 is 13 amino acids long. CDR3 DNA is the only sequence kept; it has 39 bases, read in frame from the first base. Trimming at the junction amounts to 6 bases on V and 3 bases on J, and the germline ends lie 11 bases apart. For CDR1 and CDR2, the germline V gene (reference sequence) lists SEHNR and FQNEAQ.

Many counts were recorded for this clonotype. The clone's antigen remains unknown. The record has no base qualities; no much larger clone is one base away. Amplification of TCR beta CDR3 regions was carried out from RNA transcripts. The TCR CDR3 was subjected to a first round of RT-PCR using the HTBI primer set and the Qiagen OneStep RT-PCR kit. Libraries were constructed in a second round of multiplex PCR, after which size selection and purification were performed. Paired-end sequencing of the libraries was performed with 100 bp reads on an Illumina HiSeq2000. As for the original processing: SOAPnuke was used to process the raw data, throwing out any read that contained adapters or uncalled bases, had a mean Phred below 15, or lacked an exact constant-primer or identifier match. COPE v1.2.5 was used to merge high-quality paired reads, and clonotypes were defined as unique nucleotide sequences. MiTCR v1.1 was used to align clonotypes to the IMGT TRBV, TRBD and TRBJ reference segments. Analysis was restricted to V-J combinations with a frequency above 0.0001, which covered 99.2% of repertoires. A TCS score was defined as the ratio between F50 (clonal expansion) and ExV (chaos), using BLOSUM62-based TCRdist between CDR3 peptides within each V-J. Welch's t-statistics and random forest reduced 500 to 550 V-J features to some 14, which were used in a naive Bayes classifier (R e1071). TCRdb reprocessing: public reads trimmed at Q25 with fastp, clones called with MiXCR, in-frame beta chains kept. For every CDR3 protein sequence, its rows merge into one entry that carries the most common genes and DNA. These V and J calls derive from TCRdb rather than the authors' analysis. The sample yields over 500,000 distinct CDR3 sequences; under 20% were counted once. 17% of the sample is in the top ten clones.

Sequences were obtained from blood. This receptor was obtained from a woman aged 18-29 years with Graves' ophthalmopathy. The chain joins TRBV7-9 to TRBJ2-5, with an unclear D gene assignment. The nucleotide sequence reads as follows: TGTGCCAGCAGTCCCACGGTCAAAGAGACCCAGTACTTC. It codes for CASSPTVKETQYF.